Below, 24 T cell receptor beta chains from the same sample are listed, as sequenced in a study of blood T cell repertoires in COVID-19. Profiled with immunoSEQ multiplex PCR; TCRdb holds only in-frame clones, not every one. The table shows 70,000 to 85,000 clones, with 87% occurring only once. The sequenced sample was peripheral blood. Receptors originate from a woman aged 45-59 years with active or convalescent COVID-19.

The chain is built from TRBV5-4 and TRBJ1-2; D is unclear. The V gene lost 7 bases and the J gene lost 4 bases, with 14 bases spanning the gap. The CDR3 length is 13 residues. Germline loops: CDR1 SGHNT, CDR2 YYREEE (reference sequence). The CDR3 loop reads CASGQRALYGYTF. As DNA, the CDR3 is TGTGCCAGCGGCCAGCGGGCCCTCTATGGCTACACCTTC.

The chain joins TRBV9 to TRBJ2-3; the match to TRBD2 covers 15 bases. With V trimmed by 0 bases and J by 6 bases, 8 bases remained unmatched. CDR1 is SGDLS and CDR2 is YYNGEE in the germline V gene. This CDR3 is 18 amino acids long. This CDR3 reads CASSVEPRGLAGGDTQYF. The CDR3 nucleotides read TGTGCCAGCAGCGTAGAGCCCCGCGGACTAGCGGGGGGGGATACGCAGTATTTT.

The rearrangement joins TRBV6-1 to TRBJ1-5; TRBD1 matches at 8 bases. V lost 2 bases and J lost 3; bases outside the gene matches: 9. Per the germline V gene, CDR1 is MNHNS and CDR2 is SASEGT. The CDR3 spans 17 residues. In DNA, the CDR3 is TGTGCCAGCAGTGAATCAGTTTCAGGGGGCATCAATCAGCCCCAGCATTTT. It yields the protein CASSESVSGGINQPQHF.

This chain uses TRBV10-3 with TRBJ2-7, with TRBD1 matching over 7 bases. Germline assignment: CDR1 ENHRY and CDR2 SYGVKD. There are 12 residues in the CDR3. V was clipped by 9 bases and J by 0 bases; unmatched bases: 2. CDR3: CAIGTASYEQYF. As DNA, the CDR3 is TGTGCCATTGGGACAGCCTCCTACGAGCAGTACTTC.

V usage is TRBV19 and J usage is TRBJ1-1; TRBD1 is a possible D gene (6 bases). Trimming took off 4 bases at V and 3 bases at J, with 15 bases between the two ends. The CDR3 runs 15 residues. The germline V gene has CDR1 LNHDA and CDR2 SQIVND (reference sequence). The CDR3 spells CASSTTGRWDTEAFF. The DNA for the CDR3 is TGTGCCAGTAGTACGACAGGAAGGTGGGACACTGAAGCTTTCTTT.

This clone was counted a single time. V and J are TRBV24-1 and TRBJ2-1; TRBD2 aligns across 10 bases. In germline, CDR1 is KGHDR, CDR2 SFDVKD. The CDR3 contains 15 residues. J lost 7 bases, V lost 3 bases, and 5 bases had no gene match. The DNA of the CDR3 is TGTGCCACCAGTGATGCCAGCGGGGGGGGAAATGAGCAGTTCTTC. It is translated as CATSDASGGGNEQFF.

CDR3 in amino acids: CASSQQRGRDNEQFF. The DNA for the CDR3 is TGTGCCAGCAGCCAGCAGCGGGGGAGAGACAATGAGCAGTTCTTC. This chain links TRBV4-2 with TRBJ2-1; 8 bases match TRBD2. The CDR3 has 15 residues. Germline values: CDR1 LGHNA, CDR2 YNFKEQ. The V segment lost 3 bases and the J segment 5 bases; nucleotides outside the gene matches: 6.

The rearrangement links TRBV19 to TRBJ2-7, with 11 bases that match TRBD1. Germline V CDR1 and CDR2: LNHDA, SQIVND (reference sequence). V lost 5 bases, J lost 2 bases, and 5 bases stayed unmatched. CDR3 length: 15 amino acids. Here the CDR3 DNA reads TGTGCCAGTAGTGGCCGGGACAGGGGGACCTACGAGCAGTACTTC. Protein sequence: CASSGRDRGTYEQYF.

The V gene is TRBV5-1, the J gene TRBJ1-1, with 7 bases aligning to TRBD1. Germline-derived CDR1 and CDR2 are SGHRS and YFSETQ. CDR3 length equals 14 residues. The trim removed 4 bases at V and 8 bases at J, leaving 11 bases unmatched. The DNA of the CDR3 is TGCGCCAGCAGCCCCCGGACAGGCCATTGGGAAGCTTTCTTT. It specifies CASSPRTGHWEAFF.

This clone was picked up one time. This chain connects TRBV27 to TRBJ2-3, with a weak D call TRBD2 (5 bases). CDR1 and CDR2 (germline): MNHEY, SMNVEV (reference sequence). CDR3 length equals 13 residues. V shed 0 bases and J shed 9 bases, with 10 bases lying between them. The CDR3, as DNA: TGTGCCAGCAGTTTATCTCGAGGGTCAACGCAGTATTTT. Its protein product is CASSLSRGSTQYF.

Points on this clone: Other DNA sequences in the sample encode the same CDR3. J is TRBJ2-7 and V is TRBV5-1; TRBD2 agrees at 11 bases. After removal of 3 bases from V and 2 bases from J, the junction contained 4 bases not matched to a gene. CDR3 length: 15 residues. CDR1 and CDR2 (germline): SGHRS, YFSETQ. This CDR3 reads CASSSGTSGTYEQYF. The CDR3 nucleotides are TGCGCCAGCAGCTCCGGGACTAGCGGCACCTACGAGCAGTACTTC.

This clone was seen a few times. This chain uses TRBV20-1 with TRBJ1-2, with 10 positions matching TRBD1. The CDR3 loop spans 14 amino acids. The V gene end was trimmed by 3 bases and the J gene end by 8 bases; junction bases not matched to a gene: 9. The germline V gene has CDR1 DFQATT and CDR2 SNEGSKA (reference sequence). CDR3 sequence: CSASHGQGVEGYTF. In DNA, the CDR3 is TGCAGTGCTAGTCATGGACAGGGGGTAGAAGGCTACACCTTC.

The V call is TRBV4-2, the J call TRBJ2-3; D may be TRBD1 (6 bases). The CDR3 has 16 residues. Per the germline V gene, CDR1 is LGHNA and CDR2 is YNFKEQ. V shed 1 base and J shed 1 base, with 12 bases lying between them. The CDR3 DNA is TGTGCCAGCAGCCAAGGTAGGGGGACCCGCACAGATACGCAGTATTTT. Protein: CASSQGRGTRTDTQYF.

This chain joins TRBV7-8 and TRBJ2-5; TRBD2 matches at 13 bases. The CDR3 sequence is 18 residues long. Germline CDR1 reads SGHVS; CDR2 reads FQNEAQ. V trimming: 4 bases; J trimming: 4 bases; junction bases outside the gene matches: 12. CDR3 in amino acids: CASSSRLAGGPLPETQYF. The CDR3 DNA follows: TGTGCCAGCAGCTCCCGACTAGCGGGGGGCCCGCTTCCAGAGACCCAGTACTTC.

The chain combines TRBV30 with TRBJ2-7; D is possibly TRBD2 (6 bases). CDR3 size: 14 residues. Germline CDR1 is GTSNPN and CDR2 is SVGIG (reference sequence). The V and J ends lost 0 bases and 3 bases respectively, with 12 bases between them. CDR3 bases: TGTGCCTGGAGTGTTGGGGGACTCCTCTACGAGCAGTACTTC. It is translated as CAWSVGGLLYEQYF.

This chain joins TRBV7-9 and TRBJ1-2, with D unresolved. The CDR3 is made up of 15 amino acids. Germline CDR1 reads SEHNR; CDR2 reads FQNEAQ (reference sequence). V lost 4 bases to trimming and J lost 0 bases, with 12 bases between them. The CDR3 reads CASSSDFTSNYGYTF. The CDR3 region has the DNA TGTGCCAGCAGCTCCGACTTCACTTCTAACTATGGCTACACCTTC.

The chain joins TRBV27 to TRBJ1-2, with D perhaps TRBD1 (5 bases). Deletions cut 8 bases from V and 6 bases from J, with 19 bases between. The V gene's germline CDR1 is MNHEY and CDR2 SMNVEV (reference sequence). The CDR3 extends over 14 amino acids. The CDR3 loop is CASGGGRQGDGYTF. CDR3 nucleotides: TGTGCCAGCGGCGGAGGGAGGCAGGGAGATGGCTACACCTTC.

This clone was counted once. The rearrangement links TRBV13 to TRBJ1-3; 8 nucleotides match TRBD1. Germline CDR1 is PRHDT and CDR2 is FYEKMQ (reference sequence). This CDR3 has 15 amino acids. J lost 4 bases, V lost 8 bases, and 10 bases had no gene match. CDR3 sequence: CASCSQGAKGNTIYF. The CDR3 DNA is TGTGCCAGCTGTAGTCAGGGGGCGAAAGGAAACACCATATATTTT.

The chain joins TRBV5-5 to TRBJ1-1; D not resolved. CDR3 length: 13 residues. Germline CDR1 reads SGHKS; CDR2 reads YYEKEE (reference sequence). With 0 bases removed from V and 5 bases from J, the gap between germline ends came to 8 bases. The CDR3 DNA is TGTGCCAGCAGCTTGGTCCGGGTAACTGAAGCTTTCTTT. This gives the protein CASSLVRVTEAFF.

This chain links TRBV10-2 with TRBJ1-5; 7 bases match TRBD1. This CDR3 spans 13 amino acids. V trimming: 10 bases; J trimming: 4 bases; junction bases outside the gene matches: 7. Germline V gives CDR1 WSHSY, CDR2 SAAADI. CDR3 DNA: TGCGCCACTACGGGACAGCCGAATCAGCCCCAGCATTTT. Its translation is CATTGQPNQPQHF.

The CDR3 loop reads CASTSTGTNYGYTF. DNA of the CDR3: TGCGCCAGCACCTCGACAGGAACAAACTATGGCTACACCTTC. V is TRBV5-1 and J is TRBJ1-2, with TRBD1 as a possible D gene (6 bases). The ends were cut back, 6 bases at V and 2 bases at J, with 14 bases in the middle. Germline V lookup: CDR1 SGHRS, CDR2 YFSETQ. The CDR3 consists of 14 residues.

The chain recombines TRBV7-9 with TRBJ1-2, with D perhaps TRBD1 (6 bases). Trimming removed 4 bases from V and 0 bases from J, with 15 bases in between. The CDR3 loop spans 16 amino acids. Germline CDR1 is SEHNR and CDR2 is FQNEAQ (reference sequence). The CDR3 here is CASSSNYRVANYGYTF. CDR3 in DNA: TGTGCCAGCAGCTCCAATTACAGGGTAGCTAACTATGGCTACACCTTC.

The rearrangement joins TRBV9 to TRBJ2-5; D ambiguous. Germline CDR1 SGDLS, CDR2 YYNGEE. V was clipped by 0 bases and J by 4 bases, with 7 bases between them. The length of the CDR3 is 13 residues. This CDR3 reads CASSVASRETQYF. The DNA of the CDR3 is TGTGCCAGCAGCGTAGCTAGTCGAGAGACCCAGTACTTC.

V usage is TRBV27 and J usage is TRBJ2-1, with D possibly TRBD1 on 6 matching bases. This CDR3 has 14 amino acids. Germline CDR1 and CDR2: MNHEY and SMNVEV (reference sequence). V lost 2 bases and J lost 4, with 9 bases in between. This chain's CDR3 is CASSLRTVYNEQFF. CDR3 coding DNA: TGTGCCAGCAGTTTAAGGACAGTTTACAATGAGCAGTTCTTC.